The 5 T cell receptor beta chains presented below share a single source sample, sequenced in a study of T cells in Graves' hyperthyroidism and ophthalmopathy. Using RNA transcripts as the source, TCR beta CDR3 regions were amplified. A first-round RT-PCR of the TCR CDR3 used the HTBI primer set. Each CDR3 protein gets one entry after TCRdb re-called the multiplex PCR reads with MiXCR. Seen here are around 300,000 distinct CDR3 sequences, about 15% observed once, and the top ten hold around 24%. The sample was blood. The source of these receptors is a woman aged 30 to 39 with Graves' hyperthyroidism.

A few counts support this clonotype. The chain uses TRBV13 and TRBJ1-1; possibly TRBD1 for D (5 bases). Germline lookup yields CDR1 PRHDT and CDR2 FYEKMQ (reference sequence). Trimming pared 5 bases from V and 10 bases from J, leaving 23 bases between. The CDR3 totals 15 residues. The CDR3 region is CASSLGHGQNDGAFF. CDR3 nucleotides: TGTGCCAGCAGCCTCGGACATGGGCAGAATGACGGAGCTTTCTTT.

This clonotype has ten or more counts. V usage is TRBV12-3 or TRBV12-4 and J usage is TRBJ2-5; D perhaps matches TRBD2 (5 bases). The CDR3 is 15 amino acids. Trimming removed 3 bases from V and 1 base from J, with 12 bases in between. This CDR3 reads CASSLGAASQETQYF. CDR3 in DNA: TGTGCCAGCAGTTTGGGAGCGGCGTCCCAAGAGACCCAGTACTTC.

A note on this clonotype: This could be a read error, since a much larger clone is one nucleotide away. This CDR3 fails to terminate in the conserved phenylalanine or tryptophan, so it likely reflects a read error. The chain is built from TRBV20-1 and TRBJ2-4, with D hard to call. V was cut by 6 bases and J by 0 bases, with 12 bases left in between. The germline gives CDR1 DFQATT, CDR2 SNEGSKA (reference sequence). The CDR3 loop spans 14 amino acids. As DNA, the CDR3 is TGCAGTGCCGGAGCGCTCTTAGCCAAAAACATTCAGTACCTC. The encoded protein is CSAGALLAKNIQYL.

This clonotype was picked up a small number of times. A much larger clone lies one base from this, so it may be a read error. The chain is built from TRBV7-3 and TRBJ2-3; 7 nucleotides agree with TRBD1. This CDR3 has 14 residues. Per the germline V gene, CDR1 is SGHTA and CDR2 is FQGTGA. After removal of 7 bases from V and 4 bases from J, the junction contained 8 bases not matched to a gene. CDR3 amino acids: CASKTGPHADTQYF. The CDR3 DNA sequence: TGTGCCAGCAAGACAGGGCCACACGCAGATACGCAGTATTTT.

Ten or more counts support this clonotype. This chain uses TRBV28 with TRBJ2-2; TRBD1 agrees at 8 bases. Germline V gives CDR1 MDHEN, CDR2 SYDVKM. The CDR3 contains 17 residues. The junction had 7 bases not matched to a gene; V was cut back by 3 bases and J by 1 base. Here the CDR3 reads CASSFQLGQENTGELFF. CDR3 nucleotides: TGTGCCAGCAGTTTCCAACTGGGACAGGAGAACACCGGGGAGCTGTTTTTT.